The 24 T cell receptor beta chains reported below all come from one sample, sequenced in a study of technical replicates of blood from a few donors. Repertoires were generated with immunoSEQ multiplex PCR, while TCRdb's copy carries only in-frame clones and drops some. The profile shows 68,000 or so clones, almost 95% of them singletons. The sequenced sample consisted of T cells isolated from PBMCs. Every receptor here comes from a human donor in good health.

The chain recombines TRBV28 with TRBJ1-2, with TRBD1 matching over 7 bases. Germline loops: CDR1 MDHEN, CDR2 SYDVKM. The CDR3 is 14 residues long. V shed 4 bases and J 8 bases; nucleotides not matched to a gene: 10. CDR3 loop: CASSSQDRRAGYTF. CDR3 nucleotides: TGTGCCAGCAGTTCCCAGGACAGGAGGGCGGGCTACACCTTC.

V is TRBV2 and J is TRBJ1-1; TRBD1 matches at 8 bases. The CDR3 covers 13 residues. Germline V gene data show CDR1 as SNHLY and CDR2 as FYNNEI. V trimming: 6 bases; J trimming: 2 bases; junction bases outside the gene matches: 2. CDR3 residues: CASRPGGNTEAFF. Here the CDR3 DNA reads TGTGCCAGCAGACCAGGGGGCAACACTGAAGCTTTCTTT.

In DNA form, the CDR3 reads TGTGCCAGCTCACCAACGGTAAATCAGCCCCAGCATTTT. Protein: CASSPTVNQPQHF. The chain uses TRBV18 and TRBJ1-5; D gene ambiguous. CDR1 is KGHSH and CDR2 is LQKENI in the germline V gene. This CDR3 comprises 13 residues. Deletions cut 2 bases from V and 4 bases from J, with 6 bases between.

The chain combines TRBV11-1 with TRBJ2-1, with a possible D match to TRBD2 (6 bases). The CDR3 is 15 amino acids. Trimming left V 3 bases short and J 1 base short, with 10 bases between. The V gene's germline CDR1 is SGHAT and CDR2 FQDESV (reference sequence). The CDR3 region is CASSFGGGSYNEQFF. Written as DNA, the CDR3 is TGTGCCAGCAGCTTTGGGGGAGGTTCCTACAATGAGCAGTTCTTC.

The chain uses TRBV9 and TRBJ1-2; D possibly corresponds to TRBD1 (5 bases). The CDR3 contains 15 residues. Germline V CDR1 and CDR2: SGDLS, YYNGEE. V was pared by 0 bases and J by 2 bases, with 11 bases between. The CDR3 nucleotides are TGTGCCAGCAGCGTAGGAGGACACCCGAACTATGGCTACACCTTC. Translated: CASSVGGHPNYGYTF.

The chain employs TRBV4-1 and TRBJ2-1; D is undetermined. The V gene lost 1 base and the J gene lost 3 bases, with 10 bases spanning the gap. CDR1 is MGHRA, CDR2 YSYEKL, per germline. The CDR3 sequence is 15 residues long. CDR3 sequence (DNA): TGCGCCAGCAGCCAAGGATACCAGATCTACAATGAGCAGTTCTTC. Its translation is CASSQGYQIYNEQFF.

The gene calls are TRBV30 and TRBJ1-5, with a possible D match to TRBD1 (5 bases). Trimming took off 5 bases at V and 2 bases at J, with 13 bases between the two ends. CDR3 size: 14 residues. Germline V lookup: CDR1 GTSNPN, CDR2 SVGIG (reference sequence). The CDR3 coding sequence is TGTGCCTGGGCCCGGTCGGGGGGCAATCAGCCCCAGCATTTT. It specifies CAWARSGGNQPQHF.

Notes on this clone: Other DNA sequences from this sample encode an identical CDR3 as well. This chain uses TRBV9 with TRBJ1-1; TRBD1 aligns across 7 bases. Trimming cost V 3 bases and J 3 bases; bases outside gene matches: 2. The CDR3 is made up of 13 amino acids. Germline values: CDR1 SGDLS, CDR2 YYNGEE. The CDR3 loop is CASSAGTDTEAFF. The CDR3 DNA follows: TGTGCCAGCAGCGCCGGGACAGACACTGAAGCTTTCTTT.

The CDR3 DNA follows: TGTGCCAGCGGGACAGGACCTAACACTGAAGCTTTCTTT. The encoded protein is CASGTGPNTEAFF. This chain connects TRBV18 to TRBJ1-1; 8 bases are shared with TRBD1. The V gene's germline CDR1 is KGHSH and CDR2 LQKENI. The CDR3 consists of 13 residues. V lost 8 bases, J lost 2 bases, and 4 bases stayed unmatched.

This clone has just a few counts. The chain combines TRBV9 with TRBJ2-7; D might be TRBD1 (5 bases). Trimming left V 0 bases short and J 3 bases short, with 13 bases between. The CDR3 runs to 15 residues. Germline V gene sequence: CDR1 SGDLS, CDR2 YYNGEE. CDR3 region: CASSVDQGWGYEQYF. The CDR3 DNA reads TGTGCCAGCAGCGTAGATCAGGGTTGGGGCTACGAGCAGTACTTC.

V usage is TRBV28 and J usage is TRBJ2-1; TRBD1 might be the D (6 bases). The CDR3 length is 12 residues. The germline V gene encodes CDR1 MDHEN and CDR2 SYDVKM. Trimming cost V 8 bases and J 2 bases, with 7 bases left between them. CDR3 bases: TGTGCCAGCCAGGGGCCCTACAATGAGCAGTTCTTC. Amino acids: CASQGPYNEQFF.

This chain joins TRBV28 and TRBJ1-2; possible D gene TRBD1, 6 bases. The germline V gene encodes CDR1 MDHEN and CDR2 SYDVKM. Trimming removed 10 bases from V and 5 bases from J, with 17 bases in between. The CDR3 consists of 13 residues. The CDR3 here is CAITGQINYGYTF. The CDR3 nucleotides are TGTGCCATTACAGGGCAGATAAATTATGGCTACACCTTC.

This rearrangement joins TRBV23-1 to TRBJ1-1; D may be TRBD1 (6 bases). TRBV23-1 qualifies as an ORF whose function is uncertain. Deletions cut 0 bases from V and 3 bases from J, with 20 bases between. CDR3 length equals 18 residues. CDR3 residues: CASSQSWRGRGGDTEAFF. The CDR3 bases are TGCGCCAGCAGTCAATCTTGGCGGGGGCGAGGGGGGGACACTGAAGCTTTCTTT.

The chain uses TRBV14 and TRBJ2-3; the D gene is possibly TRBD1 (6 bases). Germline assignment: CDR1 SGHDN and CDR2 FVKESK. The V gene lost 0 bases and the J gene lost 2 bases, with 9 bases spanning the gap. The CDR3 loop spans 15 amino acids. The CDR3 nucleotides are TGTGCCAGCAGCCAAGATGGGACAAACACAGATACGCAGTATTTT. Translating gives CASSQDGTNTDTQYF. The complete variable domain, with remaining parts taken from reference TRBV14 and TRBJ2-3, reads EAGVTQFPSHSVIEKGQTVTLRCDPISGHDNLYWYRRVMGKEIKFLLHFVKESKQDESGMPNNRFLAERTGGTYSTLKVQPAELEDSGVYFCASSQDGTNTDTQYFGPGTRLTVL.

V gene TRBV6-1 combines with J gene TRBJ1-1; D unresolved. This CDR3 is 10 amino acids long. With 7 bases removed from V and 5 bases from J, the gap between germline ends came to 5 bases. From germline, CDR1 is MNHNS and CDR2 SASEGT. DNA of the CDR3: TGTGCCAGCACTCTTACTGAAGCTTTCTTT. Residues: CASTLTEAFF.

CDR3 nucleotides: TGCGCCAGCAGCCAAGATCAGGGCAATCAGCCCCAGCATTTT. Translating it yields CASSQDQGNQPQHF. The J gene is TRBJ1-5, the V gene TRBV4-3; D is undetermined. Germline assignment: CDR1 LGHNA and CDR2 YSLEER. The CDR3 spans 14 residues. Trimming removed 0 bases at V and 2 bases at J, with 5 bases between.

The chain carries TRBV11-2 and TRBJ2-7; no reliable D call. Germline assignment: CDR1 SGHAT and CDR2 FQNNGV. With 8 bases removed from V and 4 bases from J, the gap between germline ends came to 9 bases. This CDR3 comprises 11 residues. Here the CDR3 reads CASEDAYEQYF. The CDR3 DNA follows: TGTGCCAGCGAGGATGCTTACGAGCAGTACTTC.

This rearrangement joins TRBV7-8 to TRBJ1-2; possible D gene TRBD1, 5 bases. The CDR3 loop spans 16 amino acids. V dropped 3 bases and J dropped 6 bases, with 20 bases sitting between them. CDR1 is SGHVS and CDR2 is FQNEAQ in the germline V gene. As DNA, the CDR3 is TGTGCCAGCAGCTTTGAATTTGGGGCAGGGCGTCATGGCTACACCTTC. Amino acids: CASSFEFGAGRHGYTF.

The CDR3 here is CASSKGQILHQPQHF. The CDR3 nucleotides are TGTGCCAGCAGCAAGGGACAGATACTACATCAGCCCCAGCATTTT. This chain connects TRBV5-6 to TRBJ1-5; 7 bases match TRBD1. This CDR3 comprises 15 residues. V was clipped by 4 bases and J by 5 bases; unmatched bases: 9. Per germline, CDR1 SGHDT and CDR2 YYEEEE. The full variable domain, with the rest looked up from reference TRBV5-6 and TRBJ1-5, is DAGVTQSPTHLIKTRGQQVTLRCSPKSGHDTVSWYQQALGQGPQFIFQYYEEEERQRGNFPDRFSGHQFPNYSSELNVNALLLGDSALYLCASSKGQILHQPQHFGDGTRLSIL.

The rearrangement uses TRBV7-3 and TRBJ2-2; 15 bases agree with TRBD2. The CDR3 has 16 residues. V was pared by 5 bases and J by 7 bases, with 5 bases of the junction left unmatched. Germline V CDR1 and CDR2: SGHTA, FQGTGA. The CDR3 DNA follows: TGTGCCAGCAGCAAGGGACTAGCGGGAGGCATCGGGGAGCTGTTTTTT. It is translated as CASSKGLAGGIGELFF.

The chain employs TRBV9 and TRBJ2-7; tentative D call: TRBD2 (5 bases). V lost 0 bases, J lost 0 bases, and 10 bases lay in between. The CDR3 spans 15 residues. Germline CDR1 is SGDLS and CDR2 is YYNGEE. The CDR3 loop is CASSVGGSASYEQYF. The CDR3 nucleotides read TGTGCCAGCAGCGTAGGTGGGAGCGCCTCCTACGAGCAGTACTTC.

The J gene is TRBJ1-4, the V gene TRBV19; D call uncertain. The CDR3 loop spans 17 amino acids. The germline CDR1 and CDR2 sequences are LNHDA and SQIVND (reference sequence). Trimming pared 0 bases from V and 4 bases from J, leaving 15 bases between. Here the CDR3 DNA reads TGTGCCAGTAGTATAGATGCCGCTAACTCTCATAATGAAAAACTGTTTTTT. Its protein product is CASSIDAANSHNEKLFF.

The rearrangement joins TRBV9 to TRBJ2-1, with 10 nucleotides matching TRBD2. Trimming at V came to 7 bases and at J to 10 bases, leaving 5 bases not matched to a gene. CDR3 length: 12 amino acids. Germline CDR1 is SGDLS and CDR2 is YYNGEE. As DNA, the CDR3 is TGTGCCAGCGCTAGCGGGAGAGGGGAGCAGTTCTTC. This codes for CASASGRGEQFF.

V is TRBV11-3 and J is TRBJ2-5, with 10 nucleotides matching TRBD2. CDR3 size: 15 residues. V trimming: 5 bases; J trimming: 5 bases; junction bases outside the gene matches: 8. Germline assignment: CDR1 SGHNT and CDR2 YENEEA. Here the CDR3 DNA reads TGTGCCAGCAGCACCCGAGCGGGAGGGGGGGAGACCCAGTACTTC. Residues: CASSTRAGGGETQYF.